The 21 T cell receptor beta chains in this list originate from one sample, sequenced in a study of blood T cells in healthy people across ages. The authors ran a second PCR of about 6 to 11 cycles using a sample-barcoded 5' primer and a J-beta primer mix. MiXCR, run by TCRdb on the 5' RACE reads, gives a single entry per CDR3 protein. The repertoire consists of hundreds of thousands of distinct CDR3 sequences, with more than 40% occurring once and the leading ten covering roughly a third. Sequenced: blood. Receptor source: a woman between 55 and 75 years old in good health.

The sample holds a few counts of this clonotype. This chain uses TRBV15 with TRBJ1-6; 7 nucleotides align to TRBD1. From germline, CDR1 is LNHNV and CDR2 YYDKDF (reference sequence). This CDR3 region has 15 residues. After removal of 5 bases from V and 10 bases from J, the junction contained 11 bases not matched to a gene. The CDR3 DNA reads as TGTGCCACCAGCTTTCGAGACAGGGCTCGGTCACCCCTCCACTTT. Translation gives CATSFRDRARSPLHF.

This chain connects TRBV6-2 or TRBV6-3 to TRBJ2-7, with D unresolved. V gave up 0 bases and J gave up 0 bases, with 18 bases separating them. Germline V gene data show CDR1 as MNHEY and CDR2 as SVGEGT. This CDR3 spans 18 amino acids. The chain's CDR3 is CASSYSPWALTSSYEQYF. For the CDR3, the DNA is TGTGCCAGCAGTTACTCGCCCTGGGCGCTAACCAGCTCCTACGAGCAGTACTTC.

A few counts support this clonotype. The genes are TRBV6-6 and TRBJ1-1, with TRBD1 matching 8 bases. Germline V lookup: CDR1 MNHNY, CDR2 SVGAGI (reference sequence). V was pared by 7 bases and J by 1 base, with 5 bases of the junction left unmatched. The CDR3 runs 14 residues. CDR3 amino acids: CASMRDRPNTEAFF. The CDR3 DNA follows: TGTGCCAGCATGAGGGACAGGCCGAACACTGAAGCTTTCTTT.

J is TRBJ2-1 and V is TRBV11-1; possibly TRBD2 for D (6 bases). Trimming took 3 bases from V and 9 from J, leaving 12 bases between them. In germline, CDR1 is SGHAT, CDR2 FQDESV (reference sequence). The CDR3 is 13 amino acids. In nucleotides, the CDR3 is TGTGCCAGCAGCTTCGGGCTAGCGAGTGAGCAGTTCTTC. This gives the protein CASSFGLASEQFF.

This clonotype was seen ten or more times. The V call is TRBV13, the J call TRBJ2-3, with TRBD2 identical over 7 bases. The CDR3 consists of 16 residues. Per the germline V gene, CDR1 is PRHDT and CDR2 is FYEKMQ (reference sequence). J was trimmed by 1 base and V by 5 bases; bases with no gene match: 9. In DNA, the CDR3 is TGTGCCAGCAGCCGATACGCGGGAGTAGGCACAGATACGCAGTATTTT. Protein product: CASSRYAGVGTDTQYF.

This sequence joins TRBV20-1 and TRBJ1-2; D gene ambiguous. Germline CDR1 reads DFQATT; CDR2 reads SNEGSKA (reference sequence). This CDR3 comprises 13 residues. V lost 5 bases and J lost 0, with 10 bases in between. CDR3 sequence reads: CSAAGDSNYGYTF. The CDR3 DNA reads TGCAGTGCTGCAGGAGATTCTAACTATGGCTACACCTTC.

This clonotype has a single count. This chain connects TRBV6-2 or TRBV6-3 to TRBJ1-6; no clear D gene. The V end lost 6 bases, the J end lost 17 bases, and 23 bases lay between the germline ends. CDR1 and CDR2 (germline): MNHEY, SVGEGT. CDR3 size: 14 residues. As DNA, the CDR3 is TGTGCCAGCAGACCGGCAGCCTCAGCATCGCTAGTCCACTTT. Protein sequence: CASRPAASASLVHF.

The chain uses TRBV25-1 and TRBJ2-5; D is unclear. V lost 11 bases and J 2 bases, leaving 6 bases between the germline ends. There are 10 residues in the CDR3. Germline CDR1 and CDR2: MGHDK and SYGVNS. CDR3 region: CARQQETQYF. For the CDR3, the DNA is TGTGCCCGCCAACAAGAGACCCAGTACTTC.

The rearrangement uses TRBV5-1 and TRBJ2-2, with 12 nucleotides matching TRBD2. Trimming removed 3 bases from V and 2 bases from J; junction bases left unmatched: 11. Germline CDR1 SGHRS, CDR2 YFSETQ. This CDR3 comprises 19 residues. The CDR3 here is CASSSKTSGSSGNTGELFF. The CDR3 DNA sequence: TGCGCCAGCAGCTCAAAGACTAGCGGGAGTTCGGGCAACACCGGGGAGCTGTTTTTT.

This clonotype was detected once. V usage is TRBV5-6 and J usage is TRBJ1-1; D is possibly TRBD1 (5 bases). V gave up 5 bases and J gave up 3 bases, with 8 bases separating them. CDR3 length: 12 amino acids. Germline V CDR1 and CDR2: SGHDT, YYEEEE. The CDR3 DNA follows: TGTGCCAGCAGGTCAGGGTACACTGAAGCTTTCTTT. Its protein product is CASRSGYTEAFF.

The J gene is TRBJ1-2, the V gene TRBV20-1, with 9 bases aligning to TRBD1. V lost 5 bases and J lost 4; bases outside the gene matches: 8. Germline assignment: CDR1 DFQATT and CDR2 SNEGSKA (reference sequence). The CDR3 sequence is 14 residues long. This CDR3 is CSASGTGTGYGYTF. In DNA form, the CDR3 reads TGCAGTGCTTCCGGGACAGGGACCGGCTATGGCTACACCTTC.

The CDR3 bases are TGCAGCGTACTGAACGGTAACTATGGCTACACCTTC. Residues: CSVLNGNYGYTF. The chain employs TRBV29-1 and TRBJ1-2; D is unresolved. The V end lost 6 bases, the J end lost 1 base, and 9 bases lay between the germline ends. The CDR3 covers 12 residues. Germline CDR1 is SQVTM and CDR2 is ANQGSEA.

This clonotype was seen a few times. The chain has TRBV28 and TRBJ2-5, with 7 bases lining up with TRBD2. V shed 5 bases and J 0 bases; nucleotides not matched to a gene: 6. CDR3 length: 15 residues. Germline V gene data show CDR1 as MDHEN and CDR2 as SYDVKM. The CDR3 DNA reads as TGTGCCAGCAGTCGCGGACTAGGTAACCAAGAGACCCAGTACTTC. Encoded protein: CASSRGLGNQETQYF.

This clonotype was seen many times. The rearrangement joins TRBV5-1 to TRBJ1-2, with D tentatively TRBD1 (5 bases). Between the trimmed V and J ends, which lost 0 bases and 2 bases, there was a span of 8 bases. Germline V gene sequence: CDR1 SGHRS, CDR2 YFSETQ. The CDR3 runs 14 residues. The CDR3 nucleotides read TGCGCCAGCAGCTTGGGGGGGGAGAACTATGGCTACACCTTC. Protein: CASSLGGENYGYTF. The full variable domain, completed using reference TRBV5-1 and TRBJ1-2, is KAGVTQTPRYLIKTRGQQVTLSCSPISGHRSVSWYQQTPGQGLQFLFEYFSETQRNKGNFPGRFSGRQFSNSRSEMNVSTLELGDSALYLCASSLGGENYGYTFGSGTRLTVV.

In its sample, this clonotype was seen once. The rearrangement links TRBV27 to TRBJ2-1, with a tentative D call TRBD1 (6 bases). CDR1 MNHEY and CDR2 SMNVEV come from the germline V gene (reference sequence). V was pared by 1 base and J by 8 bases, with 18 bases between. The length of the CDR3 is 16 residues. The CDR3 nucleotides read TGTGCCAGCAGTTTATTGGGCAGGGGAGTTTATGATGAGCAGTTCTTC. It translates to CASSLLGRGVYDEQFF.

The chain is built from TRBV10-3 and TRBJ2-5; weak D call: TRBD2 (7 bases). Germline values: CDR1 ENHRY, CDR2 SYGVKD. The CDR3 is 14 amino acids. V shed 6 bases and J shed 1 base, with 12 bases lying between them. Here the CDR3 DNA reads TGTGCCATCAGGGGGGGGGGCCTCCAAGAGACCCAGTACTTC. Translation gives CAIRGGGLQETQYF.

J is TRBJ1-6 and V is TRBV6-6; D gene ambiguous. Germline values: CDR1 MNHNY, CDR2 SVGAGI (reference sequence). The CDR3 consists of 15 residues. V gave up 0 bases and J gave up 7 bases, with 10 bases separating them. The CDR3 reads CASSYSQARNSPLHF. In DNA, the CDR3 is TGTGCCAGCAGTTACTCGCAGGCTAGAAATTCACCCCTCCACTTT.

This clonotype was recorded a few times. The CDR3 here is CAWSQDKSYEQYF. CDR3 nucleotides: TGTGCCTGGAGCCAGGACAAGTCCTACGAGCAGTACTTC. The chain carries TRBV30 and TRBJ2-7, with D tentatively TRBD1 (5 bases). Looked up from germline, CDR1 is GTSNPN and CDR2 is SVGIG (reference sequence). Trimming took 3 bases from V and 1 from J, leaving 10 bases between them. The CDR3 is 13 residues long.

V is TRBV7-2 and J is TRBJ2-5; no clear D gene. Looked up from germline, CDR1 is SGHTA and CDR2 is FQGNSA. V lost 2 bases to trimming and J lost 5 bases, with 9 bases between them. There are 13 residues in the CDR3. The DNA for the CDR3 is TGTGCCAGCAGCTTAAGTAGAGACGAGACCCAGTACTTC. Encoded protein: CASSLSRDETQYF.

The chain recombines TRBV9 with TRBJ2-7; D not certain. V lost 2 bases and J 3 bases, leaving 12 bases between the germline ends. The CDR3 has 14 amino acids. Germline V lookup: CDR1 SGDLS, CDR2 YYNGEE. CDR3 DNA: TGTGCCAGCAGCGTCGATGGACGGTACTACGAGCAGTACTTC. Translating gives CASSVDGRYYEQYF.

The J gene is TRBJ1-2, the V gene TRBV5-5, with TRBD1 as a possible D gene (6 bases). The CDR3 covers 16 residues. CDR1 is SGHKS, CDR2 YYEKEE, per germline (reference sequence). V was trimmed by 0 bases and J by 4 bases, leaving 16 bases between them. The CDR3 nucleotides are TGTGCCAGCAGCTTGGCCTCGGGGGCGCGAGGCTATGGCTACACCTTC. This sequence encodes CASSLASGARGYGYTF.